A single sample is the source of the 2 T cell receptor beta chains below, sequenced in a study of Ad26.COV2.S vaccination and SARS-CoV-2 variants. Profiled with immunoSEQ multiplex PCR; TCRdb holds only in-frame clones, not every one. Among some 480,000 clones, 87% were seen once, and the ten largest hold about 13%. The treatment is: around 19 received Ad26.COV2.S at low or high dose, single or two shots; five or six received placebo; per-sample allocation not given. Day 63 after the first vaccine or placebo injection was the time point for sampling. The sequenced sample was peripheral blood, obtained in a trial of Ad26.COV2.S vaccine versus placebo. These receptors all come from a person between 18 and 65 years old who received the Ad26.COV2.S COVID-19 vaccine or a placebo.

This clone was picked up one time. The chain employs TRBV29-1 and TRBJ2-2; D gene unclear. The germline CDR1 and CDR2 sequences are SQVTM and ANQGSEA. This CDR3 region has 13 residues. Trimming pared 3 bases from V and 0 bases from J, leaving 5 bases between. CDR3 sequence: CSVDTSNTGELFF. The DNA for the CDR3 is TGCAGCGTTGACACCTCGAACACCGGGGAGCTGTTTTTT.

This chain connects TRBV6-5 to TRBJ2-1; D is perhaps TRBD1 or TRBD2 (6 bases each). The V gene's germline CDR1 is MNHEY and CDR2 SVGAGI. Trimming cost V 5 bases and J 8 bases, with 19 bases left between them. The CDR3 has 15 amino acids. CDR3 residues: CASSTVGGRSDEQFF. The CDR3, as DNA: TGTGCCAGCAGTACCGTCGGGGGCCGAAGCGATGAGCAGTTCTTC.